The 13 T cell receptor beta chains below come from one sample, sequenced in a study of blood T cell repertoires in COVID-19. The table came from immunoSEQ multiplex PCR; TCRdb's copy has only in-frame clones and leaves some out. The sample carries approximately 170,000 clones, 65% to 85% recorded once. Sequenced: peripheral blood. These TCRs come from a man in his 70s with active or convalescent COVID-19.

V usage is TRBV7-3 and J usage is TRBJ2-1; 7 bases map to TRBD2. Germline-derived CDR1 and CDR2 are SGHTA and FQGTGA. CDR3 length: 15 residues. V lost 3 bases to trimming and J lost 7 bases; unmatched junction nucleotides: 9. In DNA form, the CDR3 reads TGTGCCAGCAGCTTGGACCTAGGGCGGGAGAATGAGCAGTTCTTC. Translated: CASSLDLGRENEQFF.

The chain recombines TRBV13 with TRBJ1-1; 7 positions match TRBD1. Germline-derived CDR1 and CDR2 are PRHDT and FYEKMQ (reference sequence). The CDR3 spans 15 residues. Losses at the gene ends were 3 bases for V and 5 bases for J; bases not matched to a gene: 9. CDR3 sequence (DNA): TGTGCCAGCAGCTTCTCCGCAGGGGGTCGGACTGAAGCTTTCTTT. This sequence encodes CASSFSAGGRTEAFF.

The chain uses TRBV7-2 and TRBJ2-7; 7 bases align to TRBD2. This CDR3 has 18 residues. Per the germline V gene, CDR1 is SGHTA and CDR2 is FQGNSA. The ends lost 5 bases at V and 4 bases at J; junction bases unmatched: 20. In DNA form, the CDR3 reads TGTGCCAGCAGCCCTCGAGGGGCTAGCGGTCTGTCCTTATACGAGCAGTACTTC. Amino acids: CASSPRGASGLSLYEQYF.

V is TRBV19 and J is TRBJ2-1; 11 bases are shared with TRBD2. The germline CDR1 and CDR2 sequences are LNHDA and SQIVND (reference sequence). The CDR3 totals 16 residues. Trimming cost V 3 bases and J 4 bases; bases outside gene matches: 5. CDR3 DNA: TGTGCCAGTAGTATGGCACTAGCGGGAGCTTACAATGAGCAGTTCTTC. This sequence encodes CASSMALAGAYNEQFF.

This clone was counted ten times or more. The genes are TRBV5-1 and TRBJ2-2; 8 positions match TRBD2. The length of the CDR3 is 16 residues. CDR1 and CDR2 (germline): SGHRS, YFSETQ. Losses at the gene ends were 4 bases for V and 3 bases for J; bases not matched to a gene: 8. The CDR3 here is CASSREGRADTGELFF. The DNA for the CDR3 is TGCGCCAGCAGCCGGGAGGGCCGCGCGGACACCGGGGAGCTGTTTTTT.

The rearrangement joins TRBV18 to TRBJ2-2, with D hard to call. Germline loops: CDR1 KGHSH, CDR2 LQKENI. The CDR3 extends over 15 amino acids. The ends were cut back, 0 bases at V and 4 bases at J, with 9 bases in the middle. CDR3 loop: CASSPPVGITGELFF. The DNA of the CDR3 is TGTGCCAGCTCACCACCGGTCGGTATCACCGGGGAGCTGTTTTTT.

This chain links TRBV6-2 or TRBV6-3 with TRBJ2-1, with TRBD2 matching 9 bases. Germline V gene data show CDR1 as MNHEY and CDR2 as SVGEGT. With V trimmed by 2 bases and J by 5 bases, 10 bases remained unmatched. CDR3 length: 17 residues. The DNA of the CDR3 is TGTGCCAGCAGTTACGGGCTTTGGCGGGAGGGTAACAATGAGCAGTTCTTC. Translation gives CASSYGLWREGNNEQFF.

V and J are TRBV6-6 and TRBJ2-1; 7 bases are shared with TRBD1. Trimming at V came to 10 bases and at J to 0 bases, leaving 9 bases not matched to a gene. This CDR3 comprises 15 residues. Looked up from germline, CDR1 is MNHNY and CDR2 is SVGAGI (reference sequence). The CDR3 DNA sequence: TGTGCCACCCTTTGGAGGACAGGCTCCTACAATGAGCAGTTCTTC. Amino acid sequence: CATLWRTGSYNEQFF.

J is TRBJ1-3 and V is TRBV23-1; D uncertain. TRBV23-1 is given ORF status, its function remaining uncertain. V shed 9 bases and J shed 1 base, with 10 bases lying between them. The length of the CDR3 is 13 residues. CDR3 amino acids: CARGRVSGNTIYF. CDR3 DNA: TGCGCCAGGGGGAGGGTGTCTGGAAACACCATATATTTT.

The chain carries TRBV28 and TRBJ1-1; possibly TRBD1 for D (5 bases). Germline values: CDR1 MDHEN, CDR2 SYDVKM. V dropped 7 bases and J dropped 0 bases, with 24 bases sitting between them. The CDR3 is 18 amino acids. Here the CDR3 DNA reads TGTGCCAGCACCGCGGGGCAGATAATACCATTTATGAACACTGAAGCTTTCTTT. Translation: CASTAGQIIPFMNTEAFF.

The chain is built from TRBV19 and TRBJ2-2; 8 bases are a match to TRBD1. Trimming at V came to 3 bases and at J to 4 bases, leaving 4 bases not matched to a gene. CDR3 size: 15 residues. Germline V gives CDR1 LNHDA, CDR2 SQIVND (reference sequence). This CDR3 is CASSMEDRGTGELFF. The CDR3 DNA reads as TGTGCCAGTAGTATGGAAGACAGGGGCACCGGGGAGCTGTTTTTT.

The chain is built from TRBV19 and TRBJ2-2; D is possibly TRBD1 (5 bases). This CDR3 has 14 residues. The ends were cut back, 2 bases at V and 2 bases at J, with 6 bases in the middle. Germline V CDR1 and CDR2: LNHDA, SQIVND (reference sequence). The CDR3 DNA is TGTGCCAGTAGTATACAGGGTAACACCGGGGAGCTGTTTTTT. It encodes CASSIQGNTGELFF.

The V gene is TRBV30, the J gene TRBJ1-2, with 10 bases that match TRBD1. In germline, CDR1 is GTSNPN, CDR2 SVGIG (reference sequence). V lost 5 bases to trimming and J lost 7 bases; unmatched junction nucleotides: 10. The CDR3 length is 14 residues. The CDR3 nucleotides read TGTGCCTGGCTCCGGGACAGGGGAGTTGGTGGCTACACCTTC. Translation gives CAWLRDRGVGGYTF.